This T cell receptor beta chain is from a study of T cell responses to AZD1222 COVID-19 vaccine. Study-level results: Repertoires in all cases were sampled only once the peak T cell response had passed. Only a handful of people who got AZD1222 tested seropositive at baseline. Spike-specific TCR breadth and depth rose after two AZD1222 doses. Donors were mostly white British, more females; clonal diversity possibly underestimated.

Clones were read by immunoSEQ multiplex PCR, and TCRdb kept only the in-frame ones, dropping some. The sample shows more than 100,000 clones, around 84% of them seen only once. V dropped 4 bases and J dropped 7; count of bases not matched to a gene: 8. Germline CDR1 MNHEY, CDR2 SMNVEV (reference sequence). This CDR3 comprises 15 residues. Notes on this clone: Antigen specificity is unknown.

The sequencing here drew on peripheral blood, taken on day 0 of AZD1222 vaccination. The chain recombines TRBV27 with TRBJ2-1; 9 bases agree with TRBD1. The receptor's source is an adult in good health. The CDR3, as DNA: TGTGCCAGCAGTTCAGACAGGGGGTTGCGGAATGAGCAGTTCTTC. This encodes CASSSDRGLRNEQFF.